What follows are 23 T cell receptor beta chains derived from one specimen sequenced in a study of cytomegalovirus exposure and HLA in healthy donors (dated by TCRdb to between 2016 and 2019). Libraries were constructed by the immunoSEQ multiplex PCR assay. Imported from immuneACCESS, the table was reduced by TCRdb to in-frame sequences with V and J called. These copies leave out some clones; in studies compared against another copy, an unresolved V gene accounts for under half, and the cause of the remainder is not known. This sample is represented by roughly 200,000 clones; roughly 77% of them were singletons. 0.95% to 1.5% of the sample is taken by the ten largest. Sequencing was carried out using PBMCs. These receptor sequences come from a woman aged 25 to 39 in good health and CMV-seronegative.

The J gene is TRBJ2-1, the V gene TRBV5-1; 7 bases fit TRBD2. Germline V gene sequence: CDR1 SGHRS, CDR2 YFSETQ. The CDR3 consists of 15 residues. V trimming: 1 base; J trimming: 12 bases; junction bases outside the gene matches: 13. This CDR3 is CASSLFGIEAGAQFF. In DNA, the CDR3 is TGCGCCAGCAGCTTGTTTGGTATCGAGGCGGGAGCGCAGTTCTTC.

Only one count was recorded for this clone. The rearrangement uses TRBV6-5 and TRBJ2-5; possible D gene TRBD2, 5 bases. Germline-derived CDR1 and CDR2 are MNHEY and SVGAGI. The CDR3 spans 15 residues. V lost 4 bases and J 3 bases, leaving 15 bases between the germline ends. Written as DNA, the CDR3 is TGTGCCAGCAGTTCCCCAAGCGCAGCGGAAGAGACCCAGTACTTC. Translation: CASSSPSAAEETQYF.

This clone was seen more than once but under ten times. V gene TRBV2 combines with J gene TRBJ2-7; a possible D gene is TRBD1 (5 bases). The CDR3 loop spans 11 amino acids. Deletions cut 6 bases from V and 5 bases from J, with 8 bases between. Per the germline V gene, CDR1 is SNHLY and CDR2 is FYNNEI. CDR3 residues: CASSGHDEQYF. The CDR3 bases are TGTGCCAGCAGCGGACACGACGAGCAGTACTTC.

In its sample, this clone was seen a few times. The chain employs TRBV19 and TRBJ2-2; D perhaps matches TRBD1 (6 bases). The CDR3 has 15 amino acids. Germline CDR1 and CDR2: LNHDA and SQIVND (reference sequence). The V and J ends lost 6 bases and 1 base respectively, with 12 bases between them. CDR3 nucleotides: TGTGCCAGTAGGATGGGACACCTGAACACCGGGGAGCTGTTTTTT. This sequence encodes CASRMGHLNTGELFF.

V is TRBV19 and J is TRBJ2-7; no clear D. This CDR3 is built from 14 residues. The germline CDR1 and CDR2 sequences are LNHDA and SQIVND (reference sequence). Trimming removed 5 bases from V and 2 bases from J, with 13 bases in between. As DNA, the CDR3 is TGTGCCAGTAGTCCCCAGCGCCAAGCCTACGAGCAGTACTTC. It specifies CASSPQRQAYEQYF.

This clone was recorded at least ten times. The rearrangement uses TRBV6-5 and TRBJ1-5; D ambiguous. The V and J ends lost 0 bases and 2 bases respectively, with 8 bases between them. The CDR3 has 15 residues. Germline V CDR1 and CDR2: MNHEY, SVGAGI. CDR3 coding DNA: TGTGCCAGCAGTTACTCTGGCGGGGGCAATCAGCCCCAGCATTTT. Amino acids: CASSYSGGGNQPQHF.

This clone was counted a few times. The chain employs TRBV6-4 and TRBJ1-6, with 7 bases matching TRBD1. CDR1 MRHNA and CDR2 SNTAGT come from the germline V gene. V lost 8 bases and J lost 9; bases outside the gene matches: 10. This CDR3 is 14 amino acids long. The CDR3 region has the DNA TGTGCCAGCGGTCGCGGGACAGTAGGTTCACCCCTCCACTTT. Amino acid sequence: CASGRGTVGSPLHF.

The rearrangement joins TRBV5-5 to TRBJ2-5; D ambiguous. Germline V gene lookup returns CDR1 SGHKS and CDR2 YYEKEE (reference sequence). CDR3 size: 14 residues. V was pared by 0 bases and J by 1 base, with 7 bases between. The CDR3 sequence: CASSLAASQETQYF. In DNA, the CDR3 is TGTGCCAGCAGCTTGGCCGCCAGCCAAGAGACCCAGTACTTC.

This sequence joins TRBV7-9 and TRBJ2-3; tentative D call: TRBD2 (5 bases). This CDR3 has 13 amino acids. V dropped 4 bases and J dropped 8 bases, with 13 bases sitting between them. In germline, CDR1 is SEHNR, CDR2 FQNEAQ (reference sequence). CDR3 in amino acids: CASSSFNGGTQYF. CDR3 bases: TGTGCCAGCAGCTCCTTCAACGGAGGTACGCAGTATTTT.

The chain employs TRBV5-4 and TRBJ1-2; tentative D call: TRBD1 (5 bases). Trimming left V 0 bases short and J 8 bases short, with 17 bases between. The CDR3 is made up of 15 amino acids. Germline V gene data show CDR1 as SGHNT and CDR2 as YYREEE (reference sequence). CDR3 DNA sequence: TGTGCCAGCAGCTTGGGCGGGGGGACCCTCGGCGGCTACACCTTC. Translating gives CASSLGGGTLGGYTF.

J is TRBJ1-1 and V is TRBV19; D might be TRBD1 (5 bases). Germline V gives CDR1 LNHDA, CDR2 SQIVND (reference sequence). Trimming cost V 6 bases and J 0 bases, with 8 bases left between them. This CDR3 is built from 13 residues. As DNA, the CDR3 is TGTGCCAGTAGGGACAAAATGAACACTGAAGCTTTCTTT. Its protein is CASRDKMNTEAFF.

The V gene is TRBV30, the J gene TRBJ1-2, with D unclear. V gave up 0 bases and J gave up 3 bases, with 17 bases separating them. Per germline, CDR1 GTSNPN and CDR2 SVGIG (reference sequence). The CDR3 is 16 amino acids. The CDR3: CAWSVRSAASYYGYTF. As DNA, the CDR3 is TGTGCCTGGAGTGTACGGTCGGCAGCTAGTTACTATGGCTACACCTTC.

The genes are TRBV27 and TRBJ1-5; TRBD1 is a possible D gene (6 bases). The CDR3 runs to 16 residues. Trimming removed 8 bases from V and 0 bases from J, with 17 bases in between. Looked up from germline, CDR1 is MNHEY and CDR2 is SMNVEV (reference sequence). The CDR3 DNA reads TGTGCCAGCGCCCTGGACAGCCGGTATAGCAATCAGCCCCAGCATTTT. It is translated as CASALDSRYSNQPQHF.

The chain links TRBV7-8 to TRBJ1-1; 8 bases align to TRBD1. V lost 2 bases and J lost 11; bases outside the gene matches: 16. The CDR3 loop spans 16 amino acids. CDR1 SGHVS and CDR2 FQNEAQ come from the germline V gene. The CDR3 region has the DNA TGTGCCAGCAGCTTACCCCTTGGACAGGGTACCTCTGCCGCTTTCTTT. The encoded protein is CASSLPLGQGTSAAFF.

The rearrangement uses TRBV4-1 and TRBJ1-1; D is ambiguous. This CDR3 has 15 residues. Trimming cost V 0 bases and J 3 bases, with 11 bases left between them. The V gene's germline CDR1 is MGHRA and CDR2 YSYEKL. The CDR3 nucleotides are TGCGCCAGCAGCCAAGAGCCAGCACGGGACACTGAAGCTTTCTTT. This gives the protein CASSQEPARDTEAFF.

V gene TRBV6-6 combines with J gene TRBJ1-1; D remains ambiguous. V was cut by 0 bases and J by 4 bases, with 9 bases left in between. Germline loops: CDR1 MNHNY, CDR2 SVGAGI (reference sequence). The CDR3 is 14 residues long. This chain's CDR3 is CASSYSRGRTEAFF. As DNA, the CDR3 is TGTGCCAGCAGTTACTCCCGGGGTCGCACTGAAGCTTTCTTT.

The rearrangement links TRBV2 to TRBJ1-5, with 7 positions matching TRBD1. The J segment lost 0 bases and the V segment lost 5 bases, leaving 4 bases of the junction unmatched. This CDR3 has 15 residues. The V gene's germline CDR1 is SNHLY and CDR2 FYNNEI. DNA of the CDR3: TGTGCCAGCAGTACACAGGGGTCTAGCAATCAGCCCCAGCATTTT. Protein: CASSTQGSSNQPQHF. Using reference TRBV2 and TRBJ1-5 for the parts outside the CDR3, the full variable domain is EPEVTQTPSHQVTQMGQEVILRCVPISNHLYFYWYRQILGQKVEFLVSFYNNEISEKSEIFDDQFSVERPDGSNFTLKIRSTKLEDSAMYFCASSTQGSSNQPQHFGDGTRLSIL.

This rearrangement joins TRBV2 to TRBJ2-4, with TRBD2 matching over 10 bases. CDR3 length equals 18 residues. Trimming at V came to 4 bases and at J to 0 bases, leaving 9 bases not matched to a gene. Germline V gene lookup returns CDR1 SNHLY and CDR2 FYNNEI. The CDR3: CASSAGLAVGIAKNIQYF. CDR3 coding DNA: TGTGCCAGCAGTGCAGGACTAGCGGTAGGGATAGCCAAAAACATTCAGTACTTC.

This chain links TRBV30 with TRBJ2-7; D may be TRBD1 (5 bases). Germline loops: CDR1 GTSNPN, CDR2 SVGIG (reference sequence). This CDR3 has 13 residues. V gave up 4 bases and J gave up 4 bases, with 14 bases separating them. In nucleotides, the CDR3 is TGTGCCTGGAATCTCGCAGGGTCGTACGAGCAGTACTTC. Protein product: CAWNLAGSYEQYF.

This clone turned up a few times. The chain couples TRBV7-2 to TRBJ1-2, with D possibly being TRBD1 (6 bases). Germline CDR1 and CDR2: SGHTA and FQGNSA. The germline V and J ends were trimmed by 6 bases and 11 bases, with 25 bases remaining between them. The CDR3 has 15 amino acids. CDR3 in DNA: TGTGCCAGCAGTAACTCCTGGGACATCGGGCAATCATACACCTTC. It translates to CASSNSWDIGQSYTF.

This clone was seen only a few times. The chain couples TRBV6-6 to TRBJ2-7; TRBD2 aligns across 8 bases. The ends lost 2 bases at V and 0 bases at J; junction bases unmatched: 3. This CDR3 is 15 amino acids long. Germline CDR1 MNHNY, CDR2 SVGAGI (reference sequence). The CDR3 nucleotides read TGTGCCAGCAGTTACGTGGCGGGGGGCTCCTACGAGCAGTACTTC. Its translation: CASSYVAGGSYEQYF.

The V and J genes are TRBV7-9 and TRBJ2-7, with 7 bases that match TRBD1. Germline V gene sequence: CDR1 SEHNR, CDR2 FQNEAQ (reference sequence). The CDR3 is 15 amino acids. V gave up 5 bases and J gave up 0 bases; unmatched junction bases: 7. The CDR3 region has the DNA TGTGCCAGCAGCCGACCGGGACAGAGCTCCTACGAGCAGTACTTC. This sequence encodes CASSRPGQSSYEQYF.

This clone was counted a few times. This chain links TRBV7-8 with TRBJ2-7; maybe TRBD1 (6 bases). V shed 3 bases and J shed 4 bases, with 16 bases lying between them. Germline-derived CDR1 and CDR2 are SGHVS and FQNEAQ. The CDR3 is 15 residues long. For the CDR3, the DNA is TGTGCCAGCAGCTTGTCGGCCAGGGGCACGTACGAGCAGTACTTC. It encodes CASSLSARGTYEQYF.